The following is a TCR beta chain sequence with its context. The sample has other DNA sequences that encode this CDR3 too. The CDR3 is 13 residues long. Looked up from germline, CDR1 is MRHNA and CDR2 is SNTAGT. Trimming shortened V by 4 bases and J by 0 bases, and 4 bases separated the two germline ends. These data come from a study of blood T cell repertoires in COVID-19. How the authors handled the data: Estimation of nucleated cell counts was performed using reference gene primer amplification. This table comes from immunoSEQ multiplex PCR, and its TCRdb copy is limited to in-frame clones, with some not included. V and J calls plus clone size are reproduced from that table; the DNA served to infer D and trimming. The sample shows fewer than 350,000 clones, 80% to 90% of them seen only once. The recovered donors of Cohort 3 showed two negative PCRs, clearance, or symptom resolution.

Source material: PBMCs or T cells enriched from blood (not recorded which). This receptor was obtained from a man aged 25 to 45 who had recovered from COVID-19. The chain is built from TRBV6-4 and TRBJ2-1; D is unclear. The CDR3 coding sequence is TGTGCCAGCAGTGCTAGCTCCTACAATGAGCAGTTCTTC. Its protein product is CASSASSYNEQFF.